By its share, the clone carrying this TCR beta chain is medium-sized. This CDR3 is built from 16 residues. V was shortened by 7 bases and J by 1 base, with 19 bases between the two germline ends. Germline V gene lookup returns CDR1 SEHNR and CDR2 FQNEAQ (reference sequence). Specified time point: pre-sensitization, week 0. Treatment specified: therapeutic diphenylcyclopropenone sensitization with weekly scalp DPC. Only after blood had been drawn was each patch test applied. This entry comes from a study of human T cells and chemical hapten exposure. TCRdb itself ran the RACE reads through MiXCR, one entry per CDR3 protein. The data contain about 92,000 distinct CDR3 sequences, roughly a tenth of them singletons.

This receptor was obtained from a woman in her 40s with alopecia areata. Some clones in this sample may be carry-over from other donors' samples. The specimen was whole blood, collected in connection with sensitization to the hapten diphenylcyclopropenone (DPC). The gene calls are TRBV7-9 and TRBJ1-1; possible D gene TRBD1, 5 bases. This CDR3 reads CASTHPLGDRNTEAFF. As DNA, the CDR3 is TGTGCCAGCACCCACCCGCTGGGGGATCGGAACACTGAAGCTTTCTTT.